The 4 T cell receptor beta chains in this list originate from one sample, sequenced in a study of blood T cell repertoires in COVID-19. Produced via immunoSEQ multiplex PCR; TCRdb's table is partial and in-frame only. The table has 180,000 or so clones, 70% to 85% seen once. Sequenced input: peripheral blood. The receptors originated from a woman of 80 years or more with acute or convalescent COVID-19.

The chain uses TRBV7-2 and TRBJ1-1, with TRBD1 matching over 7 bases. The CDR3 loop spans 14 amino acids. From germline, CDR1 is SGHTA and CDR2 FQGNSA. Germline trimming cut 4 bases from V and 1 base from J; bases unmatched to any gene: 3. The DNA for the CDR3 is TGTGCCAGCAGCTCGGGACAGAGGAACACTGAAGCTTTCTTT. It translates to CASSSGQRNTEAFF.

The CDR3 region has the DNA TGTGCCAGCTCACTTAGCGGGAACAATGAGCAGTTCTTC. This encodes CASSLSGNNEQFF. The rearrangement uses TRBV18 and TRBJ2-1, with 8 positions matching TRBD2. Germline assignment: CDR1 KGHSH and CDR2 LQKENI. The CDR3 runs to 13 residues. V lost 4 bases to trimming and J lost 5 bases; unmatched junction nucleotides: 1. The full variable domain, in which reference TRBV18 and TRBJ2-1 provide the parts outside the CDR3, is NAGVMQNPRHLVRRRGQEARLRCSPMKGHSHVYWYRQLPEEGLKFMVYLQKENIIDESGMPKERFSAEFPKEGPSILRIQQVVRGDSAAYFCASSLSGNNEQFFGPGTRLTVL.

The genes are TRBV7-9 and TRBJ1-1; TRBD1 aligns across 7 bases. The CDR3 covers 14 residues. Germline V gives CDR1 SEHNR, CDR2 FQNEAQ (reference sequence). The junction had 4 bases not matched to a gene; V was cut back by 5 bases and J by 1 base. The CDR3 loop reads CASSLGQTNTEAFF. Here the CDR3 DNA reads TGTGCCAGCAGCCTGGGACAGACGAACACTGAAGCTTTCTTT.

The chain combines TRBV7-9 with TRBJ1-2; D ambiguous. Germline assignment: CDR1 SEHNR and CDR2 FQNEAQ (reference sequence). This CDR3 is built from 15 residues. With 0 bases removed from V and 1 base from J, the gap between germline ends came to 9 bases. The CDR3 reads CASSLAQVVNYGYTF. CDR3 nucleotide sequence: TGTGCCAGCAGCTTAGCTCAAGTAGTTAACTATGGCTACACCTTC.